This record looks at one T cell receptor beta chain sequence and its context. The antigen is not known. TCRdb's copy holds only in-frame clones and misses some; the assay was immunoSEQ multiplex PCR. In the table there are about 84,000 clones, 80% to 90% of which are singletons. This sample was taken from a study of T cell responses to AZD1222 COVID-19 vaccine. Notes on the study in general: Only a handful of AZD1222 recipients, five to seven in all, had baseline seropositivity. The study found Spike-specific TCR breadth and depth rose after two AZD1222 doses. Females outnumbered males among donors, who were mostly white British; clonal diversity was possibly underestimated. Sampling captured repertoires only after the peak T cell response.

Per the germline V gene, CDR1 is LNHDA and CDR2 is SQIVND (reference sequence). Trimming took off 5 bases at V and 2 bases at J, with 10 bases between the two ends. This CDR3 is built from 13 residues. The material was peripheral blood, obtained 28 days after the second AZD1222 dose. The sequence was obtained from an adult who received the AZD1222 COVID-19 vaccine. V usage is TRBV19 and J usage is TRBJ2-7, with a weak D call TRBD1 (6 bases). This chain's CDR3 is CASSWQGTYEQYF. Written as DNA, the CDR3 is TGTGCCAGTAGTTGGCAGGGGACCTACGAGCAGTACTTC.